The clone carrying this T cell receptor beta chain was observed many times. MiXCR, applied by TCRdb to the PCR reads, yields one record per CDR3 protein. The data show 15,000 to 20,000 distinct CDR3 sequences, with around 43% seen just once and roughly 30% held by the top ten. The data belong to a study of tumor-infiltrating lymphocytes in oesophageal squamous cell carcinoma. Trimming removed 4 bases at V and 3 bases at J, with 15 bases between. CDR1 and CDR2 from the germline V gene are LGHNA and YNFKEQ. This CDR3 is built from 15 residues. This rearrangement joins TRBV4-2 to TRBJ1-2; possible D gene TRBD1, 6 bases. The sequence came from a female donor with esophageal squamous cell carcinoma. Sequenced material: normal esophageal tissue next to the tumor. CDR3 nucleotides: TGTGCCAGCAGCCCCACTGGACAGCGTGACTATGGCTACACCTTC. This encodes CASSPTGQRDYGYTF.